The rows below give T cell receptor beta chains drawn from one sample of a study of blood T cell repertoires in COVID-19. TCRdb's copy holds only in-frame clones and misses some; the assay was immunoSEQ multiplex PCR. The sample contains about 210,000 clones, roughly four fifths of which appear only once. The source material was peripheral blood. The source is a woman aged 45-65 years with active or convalescent COVID-19. The CDR3 runs from the conserved cysteine through the conserved F or W. The D gene is left open where the match is weak. Clone size appears in some rows only: once, few, many, or a class for an expanded clone.

d_call | j_call | v_call | clone_size | cdr3_aa | cdr3_nt
NA | TRBJ2-2 | TRBV27 | NA | CASSLYLSGELFF | TGTGCCAGCAGTTTATATTTATCCGGGGAGCTGTTTTTT
TRBD2 | TRBJ2-7 | TRBV11-2 | NA | CASSWTSGGVPYEQYF | TGTGCCAGCAGCTGGACTAGCGGGGGCGTACCGTACGAGCAGTACTTC
NA | TRBJ1-2 | TRBV29-1 | once | CSVEIIYIPYGYTF | TGCAGCGTTGAAATTATATATATCCCCTATGGCTACACCTTC
NA | TRBJ1-1 | TRBV11-2 | once | CASSLTGPRTEAFF | TGTGCCAGCAGCTTAACAGGACCGCGCACTGAAGCTTTCTTT
NA | TRBJ1-6 | TRBV2 | NA | CASSEFGRGNSPLHF | TGTGCCAGCAGTGAATTTGGCAGGGGAAATTCACCCCTCCACTTT
NA | TRBJ1-1 | TRBV4-2 | NA | CASSQPAGVVEAFF | TGTGCCAGCAGTCAACCGGCAGGGGTTGTTGAAGCTTTCTTT
NA | TRBJ1-5 | TRBV5-1 | once | CASSLEGSWGQPQHF | TGCGCCAGCAGCTTGGAGGGGTCCTGGGGTCAGCCCCAGCATTTT
TRBD1 | TRBJ2-3 | TRBV11-2 | NA | CASSLEGTGTTRTDTQYF | TGTGCCAGCAGCTTAGAAGGGACAGGGACCACACGCACAGATACGCAGTATTTT
TRBD1 | TRBJ1-2 | TRBV19 | NA | CASSLIPGQALPYGYTF | TGTGCCAGTAGTCTGATTCCGGGACAGGCGCTCCCCTATGGCTACACCTTC
NA | TRBJ1-4 | TRBV6-5 | NA | CASRLAGGNEKLFF | TGTGCCAGCAGGTTGGCAGGAGGTAATGAAAAACTGTTTTTT
NA | TRBJ1-1 | TRBV29-1 | NA | CSVGSLNTEAFF | TGCAGCGTCGGGTCCTTGAACACTGAAGCTTTCTTT
NA | TRBJ2-3 | TRBV5-1 | once | CASRRTDTQYF | TGCGCCAGCAGGCGGACAGATACGCAGTATTTT
NA | TRBJ2-5 | TRBV10-1 | few | CASSERDKQETQYF | TGCGCCAGCAGTGAACGGGACAAACAAGAGACCCAGTACTTC
NA | TRBJ2-6 | TRBV21-1 | NA | CASSKGERAAGANVLTF | TGTGCCAGCAGCAAAGGCGAGAGGGCAGCTGGGGCCAACGTCCTGACTTTC
TRBD2 | TRBJ2-1 | TRBV27 | NA | CASTIAGSSYNEQFF | TGTGCCAGCACCATAGCGGGTAGCTCCTACAATGAGCAGTTCTTC
NA | TRBJ2-1 | TRBV12-3/TRBV12-4 | NA | CASSFGQGTEQFF | TGTGCCAGCAGTTTTGGGCAGGGGACTGAGCAGTTCTTC
TRBD1 | TRBJ1-4 | TRBV6-6 | NA | CATGNRGEKLFF | TGTGCCACTGGGAACAGGGGTGAAAAACTGTTTTTT
NA | TRBJ1-1 | TRBV10-3 | NA | CAISGTVAGTEAFF | TGTGCCATCAGCGGAACAGTAGCGGGCACTGAAGCTTTCTTT
TRBD2 | TRBJ2-7 | TRBV18 | NA | CASSPGLAGPYEQYF | TGTGCCAGCTCACCCGGACTAGCGGGACCCTACGAGCAGTACTTC
NA | TRBJ2-5 | TRBV3-1/TRBV3-2 | NA | CASSQRSSRPETQYF | TGTGCCAGCAGCCAACGTTCTAGCAGGCCGGAGACCCAGTACTTC
NA | TRBJ2-1 | TRBV9 | NA | CASSFSGSYNEQFF | TGTGCCAGCAGCTTCAGCGGCTCCTACAATGAGCAGTTCTTC
TRBD1 | TRBJ2-7 | TRBV5-1 | few | CASSTTPGQVGQYF | TGCGCCAGCAGCACTACTCCGGGACAGGTTGGGCAGTACTTC
NA | TRBJ2-6 | TRBV6-1 | few | CASSDNSGANVLTF | TGTGCCAGCAGTGACAACTCTGGGGCCAACGTCCTGACTTTC
TRBD1 | TRBJ1-2 | TRBV5-4 | NA | CASSLARRDRDYGYTF | TGTGCCAGCAGCTTGGCCCGGCGGGACAGGGACTATGGCTACACCTTC
TRBD1 | TRBJ1-1 | TRBV12-3/TRBV12-4 | NA | CASSGQAEAFF | TGTGCCAGCAGCGGACAGGCAGAAGCTTTCTTT
NA | TRBJ1-4 | TRBV29-1 | NA | CSVVGRAEKLFF | TGCAGCGTTGTCGGCAGGGCAGAAAAACTGTTTTTT
TRBD2 | TRBJ2-3 | TRBV7-6 | NA | CASSISGSITDTQYF | TGTGCCAGCAGCATCAGCGGGAGTATAACAGATACGCAGTATTTT
TRBD1 | TRBJ1-2 | TRBV19 | NA | CASSDRDYGYTF | TGTGCCAGCTCCGACAGGGACTATGGCTACACCTTC
NA | TRBJ2-7 | TRBV6-2/TRBV6-3 | once | CASSWGTGAGTSGRRAYEQYF | TGTGCCAGCAGTTGGGGGACAGGGGCTGGGACTAGCGGACGGAGAGCCTACGAGCAGTACTTC